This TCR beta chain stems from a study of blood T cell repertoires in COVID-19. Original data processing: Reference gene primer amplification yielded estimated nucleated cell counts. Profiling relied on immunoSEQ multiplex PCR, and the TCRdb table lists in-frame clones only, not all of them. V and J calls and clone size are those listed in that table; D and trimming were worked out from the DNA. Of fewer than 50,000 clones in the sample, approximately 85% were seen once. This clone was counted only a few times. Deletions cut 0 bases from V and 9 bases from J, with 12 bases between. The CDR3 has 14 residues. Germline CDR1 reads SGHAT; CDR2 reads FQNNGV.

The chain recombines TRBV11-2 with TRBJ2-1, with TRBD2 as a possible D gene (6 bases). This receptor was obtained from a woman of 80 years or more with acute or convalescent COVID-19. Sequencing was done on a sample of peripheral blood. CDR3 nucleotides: TGTGCCAGCAGCTTAGAGATCTACGGGGGTGAGCAGTTCTTC. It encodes CASSLEIYGGEQFF.